This T cell receptor (beta chain) was captured in a study of blood T cell repertoires in COVID-19. About the study: Whether acute or convalescent, the COVID-19 samples came from the United States, Italy and Spain. PBMCs, B-cell-depleted T cells, or T cells provided the cDNA or gDNA that made up the material.

Authors' data handling: Amplification of reference gene primers was used by the study to estimate nucleated cell counts. This table comes from immunoSEQ multiplex PCR, and its TCRdb copy is limited to in-frame clones, with some not included. D and trimming come from the DNA, and the V and J calls and clone size come from that table. The sample carries 13,000 or so clones, around four fifths recorded once. The sample holds a few counts of this clone. V lost 1 base to trimming and J lost 10 bases, with 14 bases between them. Germline V gene data show CDR1 as SGHTA and CDR2 as FQGNSA. The CDR3 spans 15 residues.

The sequenced material came from peripheral blood. The receptor was isolated from a woman aged 80 or over with acute or convalescent COVID-19. This rearrangement joins TRBV7-2 to TRBJ1-6; tentative D call: TRBD1 (6 bases). DNA for the CDR3: TGTGCCAGCAGCTTAGACGGCAGGGGAACCTCACCCCTCCACTTT. Protein sequence: CASSLDGRGTSPLHF.